This T cell receptor (beta chain) was recorded in a study of regulatory T cells after allogeneic stem cell transplantation (dated by TCRdb to the late 2010s). General notes on the study: Each patient's group depended on whether acute graft-versus-host disease developed within 100 days after stem cell transplantation. CD4+CD25+CD127- regulatory T cells were obtained from patient PBMCs by means of fluorescence-activated cell sorting. Conventional CD4+ T cells defined as CD4+CD25+/-CD127+ were also sorted and TCR-sequenced for comparison in the study. The regulatory T-cell TCR repertoire after allogeneic stem cell transplantation was compared between patients with and without acute graft-versus-host disease. The paper's findings and limits, for the study overall: No regulatory T-cell clones were shared by all patients, and sorted cell numbers did not correlate significantly with the inverse Simpson index. A significantly larger repertoire share was occupied by the top 10 regulatory T-cell clones in non-GvHD patients, which suggested expansion of presumably allo-specific protective clones. Because the patient sample size was small, the findings needed validation in a larger cohort. A less diverse, more focused regulatory T-cell TCR repertoire was observed in patients without graft-versus-host disease than in patients with the disease. Conventional CD4+ T-cell repertoire diversity did not differ significantly between patients with and without graft-versus-host disease.

A note on this clonotype: Its target antigen remains unknown. The junction does not match germline at one end; this may be a read error.

There are 15 amino acids in the CDR3, from cysteine to phenylalanine inclusive. Only CDR3 DNA remains: 45 bases, in frame from the first base. Sequences SGHNT (CDR1) and YYREEE (CDR2) are obtained from the germline V gene (reference sequence). These reads were obtained on an Illumina MiSeq. After the RNA was reverse transcribed with the SMARTer RACE cDNA Amplification kit, the TCR beta CDR3 region was amplified. The RNeasy Mini Kit was used to extract RNA from the sorted cells. Illumina paired-end sequencing was used to sequence the TCR beta amplicons. As for the authors' bioinformatics: MiXCR, VDJtools and the tcR R package were the tools used to analyze the TCR repertoire. The inverse Simpson index was used to measure diversity, and clones were grouped as rare, small, medium or expanded based on each clone's proportion of the repertoire. TCRdb handled the public reads itself, with Q25 trimming in fastp and clone calling in MiXCR, and kept productive beta chains. When rows share a CDR3 protein, they turn into one entry using the most common DNA and genes. TCRdb assigned the V and J calls; the authors' analysis was not used. The sample table shows fewer than 5,500 distinct CDR3 sequences, and roughly 97% are seen once. Roughly 37% of the sample belongs to the ten largest clones.

The intended sense of this specimen's time point label: 30 days after allogeneic hematopoietic stem cell transplantation. At 30 days after allogeneic hematopoietic stem cell transplantation, peripheral blood mononuclear cells were collected from the patients. The clonotype was recovered from a human patient who had an allogeneic stem cell transplant, so the T cells may come from the graft donor. The sample was sorted CD4+ T cells from blood (whether regulatory or conventional is not recorded), taken 30 days after allogeneic stem cell transplant. This chain is built from TRBV5-4 and TRBJ2-5, with the D assignment possibly TRBD1 or TRBD2, given 5 matching bases for each. The nucleotide sequence is TGTGCCAGCAGCTTAAAGGGAGAGACGACAGAGGACCTATGCTTC. The resulting protein is CASSLKGETTEDLCF.